This T cell receptor (beta chain) was retrieved from a study of shared clonotypes between healthy human individuals. Study conclusions and caveats: Among non-shared clonotypes, generation probabilities were lower than among those shared by all four donors. Limitation of the genetic and exposure-history diversity represented came from the few donors.

Trimming removed 0 bases at V and 2 bases at J, with 15 bases between. This CDR3 is built from 16 residues. Germline CDR1 SGHRS, CDR2 YFSETQ. This clone was seen only a few times. The target antigen is unknown. The sorted-subset replicate PCRs were given 150 to 200 ng DNA, which is tens of thousands of T cell genomes. Only in-frame clones appear in the TCRdb table, and some are missing; sequencing was by immunoSEQ multiplex PCR. The table records roughly 1,000,000 clones, 75% to 80% of them present only once. This clonotype was obtained from a man aged 18 to 35 in good health. Some clones in this sample may be carry-over from other donors' samples. Sequencing input: memory CD4+ T cells from PBMCs. Subset denoted: CD45RA-negative fraction. V and J are TRBV5-1 and TRBJ2-7, with D tentatively TRBD1 (6 bases). The CDR3 protein is CASSLVGAGATYEQYF. The CDR3 DNA follows: TGCGCCAGCAGCTTGGTGGGGGCAGGGGCCACCTACGAGCAGTACTTC. Filled out from reference TRBV5-1 and TRBJ2-7, the complete variable domain reads KAGVTQTPRYLIKTRGQQVTLSCSPISGHRSVSWYQQTPGQGLQFLFEYFSETQRNKGNFPGRFSGRQFSNSRSEMNVSTLELGDSALYLCASSLVGAGATYEQYFGPGTRLTVT.